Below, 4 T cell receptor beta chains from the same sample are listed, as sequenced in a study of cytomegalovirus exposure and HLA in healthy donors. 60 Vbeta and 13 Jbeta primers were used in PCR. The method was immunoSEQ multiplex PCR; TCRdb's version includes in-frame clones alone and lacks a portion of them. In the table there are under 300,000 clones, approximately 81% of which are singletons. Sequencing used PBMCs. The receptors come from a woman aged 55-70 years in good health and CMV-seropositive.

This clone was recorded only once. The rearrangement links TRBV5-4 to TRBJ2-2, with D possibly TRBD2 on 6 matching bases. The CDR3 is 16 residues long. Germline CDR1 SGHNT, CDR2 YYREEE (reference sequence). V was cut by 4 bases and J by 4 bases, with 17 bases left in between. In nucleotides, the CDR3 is TGTGCCAGCAGCCCCGGGACGGGCGGGGTCACCGGGGAGCTGTTTTTT. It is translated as CASSPGTGGVTGELFF.

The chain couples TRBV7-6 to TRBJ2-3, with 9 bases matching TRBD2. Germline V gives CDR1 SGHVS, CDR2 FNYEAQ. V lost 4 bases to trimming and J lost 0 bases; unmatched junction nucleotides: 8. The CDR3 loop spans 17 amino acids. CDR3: CASSYDLAGTSTDTQYF. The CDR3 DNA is TGTGCCAGCAGCTATGATCTAGCGGGGACTAGCACAGATACGCAGTATTTT.

The CDR3 coding sequence is TGTGCCAGCAGCCCAGGACAGGGAGAGGCCGGGGAGCTGTTTTTT. Protein product: CASSPGQGEAGELFF. The J gene is TRBJ2-2, the V gene TRBV4-2, with TRBD1 matching over 8 bases. The J segment lost 6 bases and the V segment lost 4 bases, leaving 7 bases of the junction unmatched. In germline, CDR1 is LGHNA, CDR2 YNFKEQ. The CDR3 covers 15 residues.

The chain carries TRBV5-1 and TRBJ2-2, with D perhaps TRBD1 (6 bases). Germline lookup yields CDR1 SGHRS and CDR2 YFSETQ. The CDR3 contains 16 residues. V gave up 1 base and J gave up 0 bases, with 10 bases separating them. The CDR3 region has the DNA TGCGCCAGCAGCTTGATCGGGACATCGAACACCGGGGAGCTGTTTTTT. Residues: CASSLIGTSNTGELFF.